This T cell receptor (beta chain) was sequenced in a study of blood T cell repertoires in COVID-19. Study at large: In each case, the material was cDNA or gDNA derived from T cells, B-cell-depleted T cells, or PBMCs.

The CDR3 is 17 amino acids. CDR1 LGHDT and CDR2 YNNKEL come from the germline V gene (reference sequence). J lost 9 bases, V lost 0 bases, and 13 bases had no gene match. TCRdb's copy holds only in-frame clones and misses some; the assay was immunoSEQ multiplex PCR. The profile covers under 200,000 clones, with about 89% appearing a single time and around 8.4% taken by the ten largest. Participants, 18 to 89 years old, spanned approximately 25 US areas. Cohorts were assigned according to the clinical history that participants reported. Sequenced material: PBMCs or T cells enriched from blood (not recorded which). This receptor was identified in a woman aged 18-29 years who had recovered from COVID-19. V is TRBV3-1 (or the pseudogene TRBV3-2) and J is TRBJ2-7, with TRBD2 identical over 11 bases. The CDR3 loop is CASSQEASLAGGFGQYF. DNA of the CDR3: TGTGCCAGCAGCCAAGAGGCAAGCCTAGCGGGGGGTTTTGGGCAGTACTTC.